This T cell receptor (beta chain) was obtained from a study of PD-L1 blockade in urothelial cancer. Study results and caveats: Tumor-associated clones in blood expanded more at 3 weeks in durable-benefit patients.

CDR1 and CDR2 (germline): MNHEY, SVGAGI. CDR3 length: 14 residues. Trimming took 5 bases from V and 6 from J; bases not matched to a gene: 5. The repertoire was sequenced with immunoSEQ multiplex PCR; TCRdb's copy has only in-frame clones and lacks some. The data hold under 50,000 clones, with 75% to 95% observed a single time. Comments on this clone: What it binds is not known.

This material consisted of PBMCs, taken around atezolizumab (anti-PD-L1) treatment. The sequence was collected from a man in his 70s with urothelial cancer. V and J are TRBV6-5 and TRBJ2-2; 8 bases line up with TRBD2. DNA for the CDR3: TGTGCCAGCAGTCCTGGGACTAGTCCCGGGGAGCTGTTTTTT. Translating it yields CASSPGTSPGELFF.